The text below deals with one TCR beta chain. Its antigen remains unidentified. PCR was performed using 60 Vbeta and 13 Jbeta primers. Using immunoSEQ multiplex PCR, the repertoire was profiled, and TCRdb retains in-frame clones only, with some absent. The top ten hold 4.3% of the sample, which has about 130,000 clones, approximately 74% seen once. V was trimmed by 5 bases and J by 2 bases, leaving 16 bases between them. CDR3 length: 16 amino acids. Germline CDR1 reads SGHVS; CDR2 reads FQNEAQ. The data belong to a study of cytomegalovirus exposure and HLA in healthy donors. Study-level results: Most TCR beta V segments were productive about 90% or about 30% of the time in an earlier analysis. Indistinguishability led to the exclusion of some V segments, TRBV6-2 and TRBV6-3 included.

The receptor comes from a man aged 18 to 30 in good health and CMV-seropositive. Source material: PBMCs. V usage is TRBV7-8 and J usage is TRBJ2-1; D is possibly TRBD2 (5 bases). CDR3 protein: CASSRAAAGAYNEQFF. The DNA of the CDR3 is TGTGCCAGCAGCCGCGCGGCGGCGGGCGCCTACAATGAGCAGTTCTTC.